Listed below are T cell receptor beta chains from one sample, sequenced in a study of T cell responses to AZD1222 COVID-19 vaccine. TCRdb's copy holds only in-frame clones and misses some; the assay was immunoSEQ multiplex PCR. The sample lists some 150,000 clones, about nine tenths occurring once. Sample: peripheral blood, taken on day 0 of AZD1222 vaccination. The origin of the receptors is an adult in good health. Both conserved end residues are part of each CDR3. D genes are given only for firm matches. Expanded clones are given a class, and other clones once, few, many or no size at all.

>.|20|.|TRBJ2-2|TRBV9
CASSAAGATRPTQSSGELFF
TGTGCCAGCAGCGCCGCAGGGGCAACCCGGCCGACCCAGTCCTCCGGGGAGCTGTTTTTT
>.|14|.|TRBJ2-1|TRBV5-4
CASQVTGLRNEQFF
TGTGCCAGCCAAGTTACGGGTTTGAGGAATGAGCAGTTCTTC
>.|15|TRBD2|TRBJ2-2|TRBV2
CASIPLAGGGGELFF
TGTGCCAGCATACCGCTAGCGGGAGGCGGCGGGGAGCTGTTTTTT
>.|15|.|TRBJ1-3|TRBV7-3
CASSLGGSSGNTIYF
TGTGCCAGCAGCTTGGGGGGGTCCTCTGGAAACACCATATATTTT
>once|14|.|TRBJ1-2|TRBV4-3
CASSQDSSNYGYTF
TGCGCCAGCAGCCAAGACTCCTCTAACTATGGCTACACCTTC
>.|15|.|TRBJ2-2|TRBV5-1
CASSLAAGHPGELFF
TGCGCCAGCAGCTTGGCCGCAGGTCACCCCGGGGAGCTGTTTTTT
>.|16|.|TRBJ2-1|TRBV7-3
CASSSKVVVSYNEQFF
TGTGCCAGCAGCTCAAAGGTAGTGGTCTCATACAATGAGCAGTTCTTC
>.|16|.|TRBJ1-2|TRBV3-1/TRBV3-2
CASSQGDTGGGYGYTF
TGTGCCAGCAGCCAAGGGGATACGGGGGGTGGCTATGGCTACACCTTC
>.|20|TRBD1|TRBJ1-5|TRBV18
CASSPGGRGQGYGVYQPQHF
TGTGCCAGCTCACCAGGAGGCCGGGGACAGGGGTATGGTGTGTATCAGCCCCAGCATTTT
>.|14|.|TRBJ1-6|TRBV7-9
CASSSGLGISPLHF
TGTGCCAGCAGCTCAGGGTTGGGGATTTCACCCCTCCACTTT
>.|16|TRBD2|TRBJ2-1|TRBV11-2
CASSLGTRGLYNEQFF
TGTGCCAGCAGCCTTGGGACTAGGGGACTATACAATGAGCAGTTCTTC
>.|15|.|TRBJ2-7|TRBV2
CASSQTSGITYEQYF
TGTGCCAGCAGCCAGACTAGTGGGATCACCTACGAGCAGTACTTC
>.|16|TRBD1|TRBJ1-5|TRBV6-2/TRBV6-3
CASSYRDRGPNQPQHF
TGTGCCAGCAGTTACCGGGACAGGGGGCCTAATCAGCCCCAGCATTTT
>.|11|.|TRBJ1-5|TRBV6-2/TRBV6-3
CASSRGQPQHF
TGTGCCAGCAGCAGGGGTCAGCCCCAGCATTTT
>few|15|TRBD1|TRBJ2-4|TRBV19
CASSTWTGGGNIQYF
TGTGCCAGTAGTACCTGGACAGGGGGCGGCAACATTCAGTACTTC
>.|15|.|TRBJ2-1|TRBV7-7
CASSVSGQARNEQFF
TGTGCTAGCAGCGTCAGCGGCCAAGCACGGAATGAGCAGTTCTTC
>.|17|TRBD1|TRBJ1-2|TRBV11-2
CASSLSGDRLGGYGYTF
TGTGCCAGCAGCCTCAGTGGGGACAGGCTCGGAGGCTATGGCTACACCTTC
>.|12|.|TRBJ1-5|TRBV30
CAWSGSNQPQHF
TGTGCCTGGAGCGGAAGCAATCAGCCCCAGCATTTT
>.|15|TRBD2|TRBJ2-1|TRBV6-5
CATERGLAVYNEQFF
TGTGCCACCGAGAGGGGACTAGCGGTTTACAATGAGCAGTTCTTC
>.|17|TRBD1|TRBJ2-3|TRBV12-5
CASGLEQGAFWADTQYF
TGTGCTAGTGGTTTGGAACAGGGGGCTTTTTGGGCAGATACGCAGTATTTT
>.|13|.|TRBJ2-7|TRBV25-1
CASLGWGSREQYF
TGTGCCAGCCTTGGATGGGGATCGCGCGAGCAGTACTTC
>.|16|TRBD2|TRBJ2-3|TRBV4-1
CASSQRLAGAADTQYF
TGCGCCAGCAGCCAAAGACTAGCGGGAGCGGCAGATACGCAGTATTTT
>few|15|.|TRBJ2-5|TRBV6-5
CASSYTGVPRETQYF
TGTGCCAGCAGTTACACGGGAGTCCCCCGAGAGACCCAGTACTTC
>.|15|TRBD1|TRBJ1-1|TRBV27
CASSWDRGSNTEAFF
TGTGCCAGCAGCTGGGACAGGGGGTCGAACACTGAAGCTTTCTTT
>.|15|.|TRBJ2-7|TRBV25-1
CASSYSMADSYEQYF
TGTGCCAGCAGTTACTCCATGGCCGACTCCTACGAGCAGTACTTC
>once|17|.|TRBJ2-2|TRBV9
CASSGTMAIANTGELFF
TGTGCCAGCAGCGGCACGATGGCCATCGCGAACACCGGGGAGCTGTTTTTT
>.|17|TRBD1|TRBJ2-7|TRBV27
CASSTPTGAAEFGKQYF
TGTGCCAGCAGTACTCCTACAGGGGCGGCGGAATTTGGGAAGCAGTACTTC
>.|14|TRBD1|TRBJ2-1|TRBV10-1
CASRADRIFNEQFF
TGCGCCAGCAGAGCGGACAGGATCTTCAATGAGCAGTTCTTC
>.|16|TRBD2|TRBJ2-1|TRBV19
CASRAWGGDSYNEQFF
TGTGCCAGTAGGGCCTGGGGGGGAGACTCCTACAATGAGCAGTTCTTC
>.|18|.|TRBJ1-2|TRBV15
CATSRDLPDYRASGGYTF
TGTGCCACCAGCAGAGACCTCCCCGATTACAGGGCGAGTGGTGGCTACACCTTC
>.|15|.|TRBJ2-5|TRBV7-9
CASSWGQGVEETQYF
TGTGCCAGCAGCTGGGGGCAGGGAGTTGAAGAGACCCAGTACTTC
>.|13|.|TRBJ1-4|TRBV7-9
CASFSGSDEKLFF
TGTGCCAGCTTTTCAGGGTCCGATGAAAAACTGTTTTTT
>.|15|.|TRBJ2-1|TRBV7-8
CASSPPHQEYNEQFF
TGTGCCAGCAGCCCTCCGCACCAAGAATACAATGAGCAGTTCTTC